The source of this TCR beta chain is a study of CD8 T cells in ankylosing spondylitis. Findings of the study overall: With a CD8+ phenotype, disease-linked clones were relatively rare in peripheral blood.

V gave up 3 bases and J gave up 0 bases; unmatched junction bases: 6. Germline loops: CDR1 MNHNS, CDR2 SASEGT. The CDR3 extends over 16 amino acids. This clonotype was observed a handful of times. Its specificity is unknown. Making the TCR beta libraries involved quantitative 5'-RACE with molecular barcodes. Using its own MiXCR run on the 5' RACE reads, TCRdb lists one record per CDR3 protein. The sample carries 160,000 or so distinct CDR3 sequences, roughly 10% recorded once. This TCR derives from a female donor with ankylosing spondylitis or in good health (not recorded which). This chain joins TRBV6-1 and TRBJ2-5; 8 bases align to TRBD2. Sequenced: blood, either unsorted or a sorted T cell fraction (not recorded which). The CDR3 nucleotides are TGTGCCAGCAGTGATTCACTAGCGGACTACCAAGAGACCCAGTACTTC. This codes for CASSDSLADYQETQYF.